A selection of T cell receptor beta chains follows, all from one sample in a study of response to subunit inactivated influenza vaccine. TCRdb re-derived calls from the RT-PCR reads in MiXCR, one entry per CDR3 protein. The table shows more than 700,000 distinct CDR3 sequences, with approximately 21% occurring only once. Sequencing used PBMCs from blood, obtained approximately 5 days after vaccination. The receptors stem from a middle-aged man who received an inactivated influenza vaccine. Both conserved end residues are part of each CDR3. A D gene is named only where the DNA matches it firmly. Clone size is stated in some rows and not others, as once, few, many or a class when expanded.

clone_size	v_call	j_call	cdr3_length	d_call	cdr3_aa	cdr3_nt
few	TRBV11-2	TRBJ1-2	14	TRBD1	CASSMDRVIDGYTF	TGTGCCAGCAGCATGGACAGGGTTATTGATGGCTACACCTTC
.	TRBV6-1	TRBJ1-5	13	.	CASRASGDQPQHF	TGTGCCAGCAGGGCCAGCGGCGATCAGCCCCAGCATTTT
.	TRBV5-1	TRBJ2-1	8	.	CASNEQFF	TGCGCCAGCAATGAGCAGTTCTTC
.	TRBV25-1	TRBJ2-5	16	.	CASSDGGRGRAETQYF	TGTGCCAGCAGTGACGGGGGCCGGGGCAGAGCAGAGACCCAGTACTTC
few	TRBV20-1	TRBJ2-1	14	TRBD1	CSAREQGIYNEQFF	TGCAGTGCTAGAGAACAGGGGATTTACAATGAGCAGTTCTTC
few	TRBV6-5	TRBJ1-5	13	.	CASSWLNGQPQHF	TGTGCCAGCAGTTGGTTGAATGGTCAGCCCCAGCATTTT
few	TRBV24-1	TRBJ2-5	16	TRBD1	CATSDLDRGDQETQYF	TGTGCCACCAGTGACCTGGACAGGGGCGATCAAGAGACCCAGTACTTC
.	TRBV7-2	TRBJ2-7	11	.	CASSLGGEHYF	TGTGCCAGCAGCTTAGGGGGTGAGCACTACTTC
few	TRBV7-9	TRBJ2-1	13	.	CASRTTGHNEQFF	TGTGCCAGCAGAACCACAGGGCACAATGAGCAGTTCTTC
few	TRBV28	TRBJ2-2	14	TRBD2	CASMTSGMAGELFF	TGTGCCAGCATGACTAGCGGGATGGCCGGGGAGCTGTTTTTT
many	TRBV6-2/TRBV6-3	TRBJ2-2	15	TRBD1	CASKNDRGNTGELFF	TGTGCCAGCAAAAACGACAGGGGGAACACCGGGGAGCTGTTTTTT
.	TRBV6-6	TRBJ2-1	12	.	CASSYIGDEQFF	TGTGCCAGCAGTTACATAGGCGATGAGCAGTTCTTC
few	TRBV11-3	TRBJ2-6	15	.	CASSSRTSGANVLTF	TGTGCCAGCAGCTCAAGGACCTCTGGGGCCAACGTCCTGACTTTC
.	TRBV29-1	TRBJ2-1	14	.	CSVEDRRAPNEQFF	TGCAGCGTTGAAGATCGGAGGGCTCCCAATGAGCAGTTCTTC
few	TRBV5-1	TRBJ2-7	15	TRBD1	CASSLHLDRGSEQYF	TGCGCCAGCAGCTTGCATTTGGACAGGGGGAGCGAGCAGTACTTC
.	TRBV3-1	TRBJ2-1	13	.	CASSQVPAGEQFF	TGTGCCAGCAGCCAAGTACCCGCCGGTGAGCAGTTCTTC
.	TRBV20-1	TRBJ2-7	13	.	CSAFIWGVYEQYF	TGCAGTGCCTTCATTTGGGGGGTCTACGAGCAGTACTTC
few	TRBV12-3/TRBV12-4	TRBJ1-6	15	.	CASSLYGGLNSPLHF	TGTGCCAGCAGTTTATACGGGGGGCTTAATTCACCCCTCCACTTT
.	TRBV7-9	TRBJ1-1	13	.	CASRGLWNTEAFF	TGTGCCAGCAGGGGACTGTGGAACACTGAAGCTTTCTTT
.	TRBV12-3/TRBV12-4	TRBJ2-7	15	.	CASTPGPQFPYEQYF	TGTGCCAGCACCCCGGGACCGCAGTTTCCCTACGAGCAGTACTTC
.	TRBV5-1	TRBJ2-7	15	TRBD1	CASSLSRQGSYEQYF	TGCGCCAGCAGCTTGTCAAGACAGGGGTCCTACGAGCAGTACTTC
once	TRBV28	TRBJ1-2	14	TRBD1	CASSLRTGIYGYTF	TGTGCCAGCAGTTTACGGACAGGGATCTATGGCTACACCTTC
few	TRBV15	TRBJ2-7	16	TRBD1	CATSEVGDRGVHEQYF	TGTGCCACCAGCGAAGTCGGGGACAGGGGCGTCCACGAGCAGTACTTC
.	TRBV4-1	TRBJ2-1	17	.	CASSQNLRGGNYNEQFF	TGCGCCAGCAGCCAAAATCTGAGGGGGGGAAACTACAATGAGCAGTTCTTC
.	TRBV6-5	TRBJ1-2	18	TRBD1	CASSYSLGDRVHRWGYTF	TGTGCCAGCAGTTACTCGTTGGGCGACAGGGTTCATCGATGGGGCTACACCTTC
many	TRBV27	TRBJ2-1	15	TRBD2	CASRGLAGGSNEQFF	TGTGCCAGCAGGGGACTAGCGGGAGGGTCTAATGAGCAGTTCTTC
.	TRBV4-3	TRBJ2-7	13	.	CASSQGAGMGQYF	TGCGCCAGCAGCCAAGGGGCCGGGATGGGGCAGTACTTC
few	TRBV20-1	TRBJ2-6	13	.	CSAKESGANVLTF	TGCAGTGCGAAGGAATCTGGGGCCAACGTCCTGACTTTC
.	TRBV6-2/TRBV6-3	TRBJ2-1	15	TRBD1	CASSLQGTGYNEQFF	TGTGCCAGCAGTCTACAGGGGACAGGCTACAATGAGCAGTTCTTC
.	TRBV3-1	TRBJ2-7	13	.	CASSPFTGYEQYF	TGTGCCAGCAGCCCTTTTACCGGCTACGAGCAGTACTTC
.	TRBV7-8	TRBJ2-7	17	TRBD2	CASSLPPSGGLTYEQYF	TGTGCCAGCAGCTTACCACCTAGCGGGGGCCTAACCTACGAGCAGTACTTC
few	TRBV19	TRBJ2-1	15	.	CASSIQRVVYNEQFF	TGTGCCAGTAGTATTCAGCGGGTTGTATACAATGAGCAGTTCTTC
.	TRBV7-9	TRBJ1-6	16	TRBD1	CASSTWLGQGQSPLHF	TGTGCCAGCAGCACATGGCTTGGACAGGGTCAATCACCCCTCCACTTT
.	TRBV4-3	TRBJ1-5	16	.	CASSQDTGGGSQPQHF	TGCGCCAGCAGCCAAGATACTGGGGGAGGTAGTCAGCCCCAGCATTTT
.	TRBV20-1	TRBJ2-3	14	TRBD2	CSARRRGRADTQYF	TGCAGTGCCAGAAGGCGGGGGAGAGCAGATACGCAGTATTTT
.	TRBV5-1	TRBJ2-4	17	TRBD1	CASSLAALGQGRNIQYF	TGCGCCAGCAGCTTGGCGGCCCTGGGACAGGGGAGAAACATTCAGTACTTC
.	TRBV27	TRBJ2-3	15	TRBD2	CASSPGLGGGFTQYF	TGTGCCAGCAGTCCGGGACTAGGGGGGGGGTTTACGCAGTATTTT
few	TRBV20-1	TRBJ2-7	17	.	CSARAIQGSQGSGEQYF	TGCAGTGCTCGAGCGATACAGGGATCCCAGGGTTCTGGTGAGCAGTACTTC
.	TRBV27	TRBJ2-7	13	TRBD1	CASSLIQGKEQYF	TGTGCCAGCAGTTTAATACAGGGGAAAGAGCAGTACTTC
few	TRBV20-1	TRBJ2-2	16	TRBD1	CSARDPGQGDTGELFF	TGCAGTGCTAGAGATCCCGGACAGGGTGACACCGGGGAGCTGTTTTTT
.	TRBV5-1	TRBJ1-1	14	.	CASSLAGTNTEAFF	TGCGCCAGCAGCTTGGCAGGGACGAACACTGAAGCTTTCTTT